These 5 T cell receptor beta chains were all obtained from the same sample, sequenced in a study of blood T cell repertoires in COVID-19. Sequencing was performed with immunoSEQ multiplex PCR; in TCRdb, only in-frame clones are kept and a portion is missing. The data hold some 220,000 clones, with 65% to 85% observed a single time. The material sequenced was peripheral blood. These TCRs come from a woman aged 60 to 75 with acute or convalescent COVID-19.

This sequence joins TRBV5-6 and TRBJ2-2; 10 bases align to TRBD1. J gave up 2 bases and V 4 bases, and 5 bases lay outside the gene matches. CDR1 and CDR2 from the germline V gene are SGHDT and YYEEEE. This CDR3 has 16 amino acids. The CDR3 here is CASSPTGGHNTGELFF. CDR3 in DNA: TGTGCCAGCAGCCCGACAGGGGGCCATAACACCGGGGAGCTGTTTTTT.

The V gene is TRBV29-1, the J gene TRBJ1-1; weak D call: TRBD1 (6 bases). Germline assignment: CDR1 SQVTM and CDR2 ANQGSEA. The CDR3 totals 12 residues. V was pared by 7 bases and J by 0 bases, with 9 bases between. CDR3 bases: TGCAGCGCTCGACAGGTGAACACTGAAGCTTTCTTT. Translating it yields CSARQVNTEAFF.

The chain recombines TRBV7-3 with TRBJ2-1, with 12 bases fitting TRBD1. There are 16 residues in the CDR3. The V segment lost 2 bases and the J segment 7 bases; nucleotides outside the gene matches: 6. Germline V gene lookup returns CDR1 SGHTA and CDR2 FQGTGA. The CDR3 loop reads CASSLGGTGGWNEQFF. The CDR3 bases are TGTGCCAGCAGCTTAGGAGGGACAGGGGGCTGGAATGAGCAGTTCTTC.

CDR3 region: CSVEGQGQQETQYF. The CDR3, as DNA: TGCAGCGTTGAGGGACAGGGGCAACAAGAGACCCAGTACTTC. This chain connects TRBV29-1 to TRBJ2-5, with 10 nucleotides matching TRBD1. This CDR3 spans 14 amino acids. CDR1 and CDR2 (germline): SQVTM, ANQGSEA. V lost 3 bases, J lost 2 bases, and 3 bases stayed unmatched.

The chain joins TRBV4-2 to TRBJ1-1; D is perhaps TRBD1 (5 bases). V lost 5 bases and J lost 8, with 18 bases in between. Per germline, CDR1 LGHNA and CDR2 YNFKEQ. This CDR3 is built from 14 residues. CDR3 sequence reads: CASSSGPPTPEAFF. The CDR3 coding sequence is TGTGCCAGCAGCTCAGGGCCCCCCACGCCGGAAGCTTTCTTT.